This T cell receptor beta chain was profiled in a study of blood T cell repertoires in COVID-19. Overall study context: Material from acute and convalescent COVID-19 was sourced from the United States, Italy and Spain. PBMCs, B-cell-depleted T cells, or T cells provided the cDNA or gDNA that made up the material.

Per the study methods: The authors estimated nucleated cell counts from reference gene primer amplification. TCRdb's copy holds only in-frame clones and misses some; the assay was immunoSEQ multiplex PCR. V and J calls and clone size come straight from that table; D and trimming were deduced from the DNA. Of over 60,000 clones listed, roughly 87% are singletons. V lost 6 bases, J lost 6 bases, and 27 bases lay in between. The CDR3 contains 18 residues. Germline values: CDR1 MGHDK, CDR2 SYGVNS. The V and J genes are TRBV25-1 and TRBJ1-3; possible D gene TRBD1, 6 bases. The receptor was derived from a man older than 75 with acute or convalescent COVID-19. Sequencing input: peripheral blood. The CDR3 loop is CASSSPGETNRAKNTIYF. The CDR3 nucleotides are TGTGCCAGCAGCTCGCCCGGCGAAACTAACAGGGCTAAAAACACCATATATTTT.